This T cell receptor beta chain comes out of a study of blood T cell repertoires in COVID-19. Study-wide background: Some COVID-19 samples were acute and others convalescent; all came from the United States, Italy and Spain. PBMCs, B-cell-depleted T cells, or T cells were the source of the cDNA or gDNA that made up the material.

The assay was immunoSEQ multiplex PCR, and TCRdb's table has in-frame clones only and misses some. Altogether tens of thousands of clones are present, approximately 85% being singletons, with the ten largest covering 3.5%. The sequence came from a man aged 50 to 60 with active COVID-19. The sequenced material came from peripheral blood.

The CDR3 coding sequence is TGTGCCAGCAGTTACTCCCAGGTGGGCAATCAGCCCCAGCATTTT. Its translation is CASSYSQVGNQPQHF. The chain is built from TRBV6-5 and TRBJ1-5; D is undetermined. The germline V and J ends were trimmed by 0 bases and 2 bases, with 8 bases remaining between them. The CDR3 length is 15 residues. Per germline, CDR1 MNHEY and CDR2 SVGAGI.